This T cell receptor beta chain was observed in a study of T-cell reconstitution after alpha-beta-depleted transplantation in children. Broader study findings: From newly produced T cells came most of the T-cell counts and diversity one year after transplant. The high TCRbeta diversity at day 60 in some patients came from surviving recipient T cells and thymic progenitors. Roughly two months post-transplant, alpha-beta T cells reportedly originated from several hundred graft clones that had expanded.

This clonotype has just a few counts. The antigen is not known. This CDR3 has 13 amino acids. Germline lookup yields CDR1 KGHDR and CDR2 SFDVKD. Trimming cost V 9 bases and J 4 bases; bases outside gene matches: 5. Preparation of the TCRbeta library was carried out with unique molecular identifiers. TCRdb re-called the PCR reads with MiXCR, one entry per CDR3 protein. Of about 580,000 distinct CDR3 sequences detected, 23% appear once; the ten largest clones hold around an eighth. Sequencing used PBMCs, mostly from graft donor cells, obtained 360 days after TCRalphabeta/CD19-depleted stem cell transplant. This TCR came from a boy in the first two years of life who had a stem cell transplant for acute myeloid leukemia, so the T cells may come from the graft donor. The chain is built from TRBV24-1 and TRBJ2-1; TRBD2 aligns across 7 bases. CDR3 amino acids: CATAAGSYNEQFF. For the CDR3, the DNA is TGTGCCACCGCAGCGGGGTCGTACAATGAGCAGTTCTTC.